The clone carrying this TCR beta chain was picked up many times. Its antigen is unidentified. This sample is drawn from a study of T cells after yellow fever vaccination. CDR1 MGHRA and CDR2 YSYEKL come from the germline V gene. V shed 3 bases and J 0 bases; nucleotides not matched to a gene: 3. The CDR3 length is 15 residues. By 5'RACE template switching, TCR cDNA was produced, with a universal primer site and UMIs added in the process. Using its own MiXCR run on the 5' RACE reads, TCRdb lists one record per CDR3 protein. The sample has around 120,000 distinct CDR3 sequences; 7.2% are singletons. General study findings and limits: Peak timing came faster in the weaker secondary response, day 5 versus 15.

The rearrangement joins TRBV4-1 to TRBJ2-7; TRBD1 matches at 9 bases. The specimen was CD4+ T cells sorted from PBMCs, collected about 41 days after the first yellow fever vaccination. This clonotype originated in a young man who received the YFV17D yellow fever vaccine. CDR3 coding DNA: TGCGCCAGCAGCCATGGACAGGGGCCCTCCTACGAGCAGTACTTC. Translation: CASSHGQGPSYEQYF.